This TCR beta chain was recovered during a study of blood T cell repertoires in COVID-19. The wider study: Collection of acute and convalescent COVID-19 samples took place in the United States, Italy and Spain. Sample material is recorded as cDNA or gDNA derived from T cells, B-cell-depleted T cells, or PBMCs.

Enrolled through a virtual design, the participants were between roughly 18 and 90 years of age and came from 24 US areas. Cohorts were based on clinical histories the participants reported. Clones were read by immunoSEQ multiplex PCR, and TCRdb kept only the in-frame ones, dropping some. This table holds roughly 220,000 clones, about 80% found once. Trimming removed 4 bases from V and 6 bases from J; junction bases left unmatched: 3. The V gene's germline CDR1 is LGHNA and CDR2 YNFKEQ. This CDR3 contains 15 residues. Material for sequencing was PBMCs or T cells enriched from blood (not recorded which). This chain joins TRBV4-2 and TRBJ2-1; 13 bases fit TRBD2. The source is a woman aged 40-49 years with acute COVID-19. CDR3 amino acids: CASSLGTSGVNEQFF. The CDR3 DNA is TGTGCCAGCAGCCTCGGGACTAGCGGGGTCAATGAGCAGTTCTTC.